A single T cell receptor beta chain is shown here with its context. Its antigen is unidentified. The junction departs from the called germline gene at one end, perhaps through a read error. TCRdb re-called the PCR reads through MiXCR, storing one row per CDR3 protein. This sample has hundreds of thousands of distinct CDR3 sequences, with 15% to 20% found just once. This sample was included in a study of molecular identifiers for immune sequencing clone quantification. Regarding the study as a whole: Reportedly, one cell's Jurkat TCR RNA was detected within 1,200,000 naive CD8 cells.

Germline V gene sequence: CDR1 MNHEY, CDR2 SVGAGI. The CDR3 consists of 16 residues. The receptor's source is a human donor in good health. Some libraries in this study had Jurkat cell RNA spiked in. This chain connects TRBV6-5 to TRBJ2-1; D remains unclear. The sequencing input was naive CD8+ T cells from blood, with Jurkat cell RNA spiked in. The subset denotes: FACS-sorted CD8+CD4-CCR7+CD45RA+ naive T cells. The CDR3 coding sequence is TGTGCCAGCAGTTACATGGGCCCAGCCGCAGGCAATGAGCTGTTCTTC. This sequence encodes CASSYMGPAAGNELFF.